This T cell receptor (beta chain) was recorded in a study of OX40 agonist ivuxolimab in advanced cancers. Whole-study findings and limits: CD4+ T cells averaged fewer expanded clones than CD8+ T cells.

Produced via immunoSEQ multiplex PCR; TCRdb's table is partial and in-frame only. The sample has about 80,000 clones, about nine tenths seen once. The CDR3 extends over 15 amino acids. The germline gives CDR1 LGHNA, CDR2 YNFKEQ. The germline V and J ends were trimmed by 0 bases and 7 bases, with 15 bases remaining between them. Regarding this clone: Its antigen remains unidentified.

Sequenced here: CD4+ or CD8+ T cells sorted from blood, sampled in a trial of the OX40 agonist ivuxolimab. The gene calls are TRBV4-2 and TRBJ1-2; D gene ambiguous. The TCR was taken from an adult with an advanced solid tumor such as melanoma, head and neck, liver or kidney cancer. CDR3 in DNA: TGTGCCAGCAGCCAAGATTTCGGCTTCAGTGGTGGCTACACCTTC. Amino acid sequence: CASSQDFGFSGGYTF.